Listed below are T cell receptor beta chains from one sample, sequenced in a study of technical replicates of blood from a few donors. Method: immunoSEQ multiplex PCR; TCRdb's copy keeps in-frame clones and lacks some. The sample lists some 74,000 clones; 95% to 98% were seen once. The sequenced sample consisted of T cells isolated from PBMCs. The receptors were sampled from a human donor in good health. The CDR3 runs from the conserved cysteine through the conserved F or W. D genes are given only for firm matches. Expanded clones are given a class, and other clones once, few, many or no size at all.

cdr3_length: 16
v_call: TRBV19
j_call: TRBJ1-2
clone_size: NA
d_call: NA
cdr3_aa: CASSPSIPGSDYGYTF
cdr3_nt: TGTGCCAGTAGTCCTTCTATACCCGGGAGCGACTATGGCTACACCTTC

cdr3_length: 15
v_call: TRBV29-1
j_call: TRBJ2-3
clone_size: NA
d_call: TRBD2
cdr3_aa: CSVEDRGGQTDTQYF
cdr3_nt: TGCAGCGTTGAAGATCGCGGGGGGCAGACAGATACGCAGTATTTT

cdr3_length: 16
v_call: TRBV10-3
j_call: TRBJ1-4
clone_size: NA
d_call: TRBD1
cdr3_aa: CAISADRDRGLEKLFF
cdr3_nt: TGTGCCATCAGCGCTGACCGGGACAGGGGGCTTGAAAAACTGTTTTTT

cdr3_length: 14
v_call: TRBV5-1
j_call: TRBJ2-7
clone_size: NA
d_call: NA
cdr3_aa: CASSLGSSIYEQYF
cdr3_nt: TGCGCCAGCAGCTTGGGGTCTAGCATCTACGAGCAGTACTTC

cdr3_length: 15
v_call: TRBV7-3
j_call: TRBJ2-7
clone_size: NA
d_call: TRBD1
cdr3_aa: CASSLTGTGGDEQYF
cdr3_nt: TGTGCCAGCAGCTTGACCGGGACAGGGGGGGACGAGCAGTACTTC

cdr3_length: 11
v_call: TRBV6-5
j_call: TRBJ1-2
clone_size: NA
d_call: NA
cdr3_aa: CASRTSYGYTF
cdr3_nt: TGTGCCAGCAGAACCAGCTATGGCTACACCTTC

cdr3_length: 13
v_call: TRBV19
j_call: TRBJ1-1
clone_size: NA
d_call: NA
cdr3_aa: CASSAVGSTEAFF
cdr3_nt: TGTGCCAGTAGTGCGGTAGGGAGCACTGAAGCTTTCTTT

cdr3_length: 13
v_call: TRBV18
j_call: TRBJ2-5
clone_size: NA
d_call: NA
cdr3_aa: CASSPLVEETQYF
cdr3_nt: TGTGCCAGCTCACCTTTAGTGGAAGAGACCCAGTACTTC

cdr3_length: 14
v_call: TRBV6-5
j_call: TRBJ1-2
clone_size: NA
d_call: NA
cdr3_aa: CASSYSEGNYGYTF
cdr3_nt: TGTGCCAGCAGTTACTCGGAGGGCAACTATGGCTACACCTTC

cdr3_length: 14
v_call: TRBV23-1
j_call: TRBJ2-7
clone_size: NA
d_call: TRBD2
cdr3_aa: CASRLTSACSEQYF
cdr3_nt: TGCGCCAGCAGGCTTACTAGCGCTTGCAGCGAGCAGTACTTC

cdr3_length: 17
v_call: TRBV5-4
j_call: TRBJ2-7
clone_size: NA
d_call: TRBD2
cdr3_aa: CASSSGTSGRTGVEQYF
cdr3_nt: TGTGCCAGCAGCTCCGGGACTAGCGGGAGGACAGGAGTCGAGCAGTACTTC

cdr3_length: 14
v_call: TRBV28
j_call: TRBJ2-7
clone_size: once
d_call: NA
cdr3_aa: CASSSSSSSYEQYF
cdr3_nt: TGTGCCAGCAGTTCCTCGTCGAGCTCCTACGAGCAGTACTTC

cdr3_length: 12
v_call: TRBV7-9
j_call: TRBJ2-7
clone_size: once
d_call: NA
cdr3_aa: CASSQHPYEQYF
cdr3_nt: TGTGCCAGCAGCCAACACCCCTACGAGCAGTACTTC

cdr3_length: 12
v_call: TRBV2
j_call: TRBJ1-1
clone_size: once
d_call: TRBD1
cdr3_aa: CASWDRNTEAFF
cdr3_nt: TGTGCCAGCTGGGACAGGAACACTGAAGCTTTCTTT

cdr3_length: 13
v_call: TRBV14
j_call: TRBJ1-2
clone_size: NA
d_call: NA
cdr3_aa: CASSQDFIYGYTF
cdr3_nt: TGTGCCAGCAGCCAAGATTTTATCTATGGCTACACCTTC

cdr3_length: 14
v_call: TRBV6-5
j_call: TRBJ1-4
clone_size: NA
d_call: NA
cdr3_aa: CASSHGEGVVKLFF
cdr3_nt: TGTGCCAGCAGTCACGGGGAGGGAGTGGTAAAACTGTTTTTT

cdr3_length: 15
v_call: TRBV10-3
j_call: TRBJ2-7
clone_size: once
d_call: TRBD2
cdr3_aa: CAISEWTGLAYEQYF
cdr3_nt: TGTGCCATCAGTGAGTGGACGGGACTAGCTTACGAGCAGTACTTC

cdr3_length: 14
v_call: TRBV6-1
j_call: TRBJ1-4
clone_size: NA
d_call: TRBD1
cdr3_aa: CASSRWDRSEKLFF
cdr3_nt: TGTGCCAGCAGTCGTTGGGACAGGAGCGAAAAACTGTTTTTT

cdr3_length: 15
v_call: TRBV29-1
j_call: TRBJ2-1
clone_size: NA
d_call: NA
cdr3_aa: CSVGVSSGGGNEQFF
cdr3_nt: TGCAGCGTTGGTGTATCTAGCGGAGGGGGAAATGAGCAGTTCTTC

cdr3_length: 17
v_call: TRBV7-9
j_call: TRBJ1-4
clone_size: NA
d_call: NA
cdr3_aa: CASSAGTLRGGNEKLFF
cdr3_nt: TGTGCCAGCAGCGCAGGGACTCTTCGAGGTGGGAATGAAAAACTGTTTTTT